This TCR beta chain was documented in a study of T cell responses to AZD1222 COVID-19 vaccine. Regarding the study as a whole: Seropositive AZD1222 recipients at baseline numbered only six or seven.

The count of this clone is one. Its antigen is unidentified. Relative to the germline gene, one junction end is altered; a read error may explain this. Profiling relied on immunoSEQ multiplex PCR, and the TCRdb table lists in-frame clones only, not all of them. The table has about 99,000 clones, roughly 85% seen once; the top ten hold roughly 2.9%. The CDR3 runs 11 residues. Germline V gives CDR1 SGHRS, CDR2 YFSETQ. This TCR was recovered from an adult in good health. The J gene is TRBJ2-3, the V gene TRBV5-1; D uncertain. The input for sequencing was peripheral blood, taken on day 0 of AZD1222 vaccination. The CDR3 DNA reads TGTGCCAGCAGCTTGAGGGATACGCAGTATTTT. Translating it yields CASSLRDTQYF. Using reference TRBV5-1 and TRBJ2-3 for the parts outside the CDR3, the full variable domain is KAGVTQTPRYLIKTRGQQVTLSCSPISGHRSVSWYQQTPGQGLQFLFEYFSETQRNKGNFPGRFSGRQFSNSRSEMNVSTLELGDSALYLCASSLRDTQYFGPGTRLTVL.